The next 18 T cell receptor beta chains were all read from a single sample in a study of cytomegalovirus exposure and HLA in healthy donors. PCR employed 60 Vbeta and 13 Jbeta primers. Only in-frame clones appear in the TCRdb table, and some are missing; sequencing was by immunoSEQ multiplex PCR. The repertoire has about 38,000 clones, roughly 64% of them found once; the top ten carry roughly a sixth. The material sequenced was PBMCs. These receptors were taken from a man between 50 and 59 years old in good health and CMV-seropositive.

The chain carries TRBV25-1 and TRBJ1-4; 7 bases match TRBD1. CDR3 length equals 18 residues. Unmatched junction bases numbered 10, after V lost 3 bases and J lost 0 bases. Germline CDR1 is MGHDK and CDR2 is SYGVNS. This CDR3 is CASSDPDRAFATNEKLFF. In DNA form, the CDR3 reads TGTGCCAGCAGTGACCCTGACAGGGCCTTTGCAACTAATGAAAAACTGTTTTTT.

The chain couples TRBV29-1 to TRBJ2-1, with D tentatively TRBD2 (5 bases). The germline V gene has CDR1 SQVTM and CDR2 ANQGSEA. The CDR3 totals 14 residues. V gave up 7 bases and J gave up 8 bases, with 21 bases separating them. The CDR3 here is CSGQGGFPADEQFF. In DNA form, the CDR3 reads TGCAGCGGACAAGGCGGGTTCCCGGCGGATGAGCAGTTCTTC.

The chain joins TRBV18 to TRBJ2-3, with 12 bases that match TRBD2. The CDR3 contains 15 residues. V trimming: 5 bases; J trimming: 4 bases; junction bases outside the gene matches: 4. CDR1 and CDR2 (germline): KGHSH, LQKENI. The chain's CDR3 is CASSTTSGGPDTQYF. CDR3 bases: TGTGCCAGCTCAACGACTAGCGGGGGCCCAGATACGCAGTATTTT. The full variable domain, in which reference TRBV18 and TRBJ2-3 provide the parts outside the CDR3, is NAGVMQNPRHLVRRRGQEARLRCSPMKGHSHVYWYRQLPEEGLKFMVYLQKENIIDESGMPKERFSAEFPKEGPSILRIQQVVRGDSAAYFCASSTTSGGPDTQYFGPGTRLTVL.

This clone was detected only once. This chain connects TRBV5-1 to TRBJ1-2, with a possible D match to TRBD1 (6 bases). The CDR3 sequence is 13 residues long. Looked up from germline, CDR1 is SGHRS and CDR2 is YFSETQ. The V end lost 0 bases, the J end lost 8 bases, and 11 bases lay between the germline ends. CDR3 sequence (DNA): TGCGCCAGCAGCTTGGAAGGGACAAGCGGCTACACCTTC. It codes for CASSLEGTSGYTF.

This rearrangement joins TRBV19 to TRBJ1-2; 8 bases are shared with TRBD1. This CDR3 spans 14 amino acids. The V segment lost 6 bases and the J segment 2 bases; nucleotides outside the gene matches: 5. CDR1 and CDR2 from the germline V gene are LNHDA and SQIVND (reference sequence). The DNA of the CDR3 is TGTGCCAGTAGGGCCGGACAGGGCAACTATGGCTACACCTTC. It translates to CASRAGQGNYGYTF.

The count of this clone is one. The chain couples TRBV19 to TRBJ1-5; D is ambiguous. V gave up 6 bases and J gave up 10 bases, with 13 bases separating them. This CDR3 is 12 amino acids long. CDR1 and CDR2 (germline): LNHDA, SQIVND (reference sequence). CDR3 residues: CASRGSFDPQHF. The CDR3 region has the DNA TGTGCCAGTAGGGGCAGCTTCGACCCCCAGCATTTT.

A single count supports this clone. CDR3 in amino acids: CASSQEFRDYDRAGELFF. The DNA of the CDR3 is TGCGCCAGCAGCCAGGAGTTCCGGGACTACGACCGGGCCGGGGAGCTGTTTTTT. The J gene is TRBJ2-2, the V gene TRBV4-3; 7 bases line up with TRBD2. The germline gives CDR1 LGHNA, CDR2 YSLEER. This CDR3 has 18 residues. Trimming removed 3 bases from V and 6 bases from J; junction bases left unmatched: 16.

The rearrangement joins TRBV28 to TRBJ1-6; maybe TRBD1 (6 bases). Per the germline V gene, CDR1 is MDHEN and CDR2 is SYDVKM. The germline V and J ends were trimmed by 6 bases and 1 base, with 10 bases remaining between them. The CDR3 has 15 residues. CDR3 residues: CASSQGLSYNSPLHF. The CDR3 DNA sequence: TGTGCCAGCAGCCAGGGGTTGTCCTATAATTCACCCCTCCACTTT.

CDR3 region: CASSAQGQGVSGELFF. CDR3 in DNA: TGTGCCAGCAGCGCACAGGGACAGGGGGTGTCCGGGGAGCTGTTTTTT. The chain uses TRBV7-8 and TRBJ2-2; 11 bases line up with TRBD1. V trimming: 5 bases; J trimming: 6 bases; junction bases outside the gene matches: 8. Germline V gene sequence: CDR1 SGHVS, CDR2 FQNEAQ. This CDR3 contains 16 residues.

J is TRBJ1-5 and V is TRBV19, with D possibly being TRBD1 (6 bases). The length of the CDR3 is 14 residues. V shed 6 bases and J shed 1 base, with 10 bases lying between them. Germline V gives CDR1 LNHDA, CDR2 SQIVND (reference sequence). The CDR3 nucleotides are TGTGCCAGTAGAACAGGGTTAAGCAATCAGCCCCAGCATTTT. It specifies CASRTGLSNQPQHF. The full variable domain, completed using reference TRBV19 and TRBJ1-5, is DGGITQSPKYLFRKEGQNVTLSCEQNLNHDAMYWYRQDPGQGLRLIYYSQIVNDFQKGDIAEGYSVSREKKESFPLTVTSAQKNPTAFYLCASRTGLSNQPQHFGDGTRLSIL.

The chain joins TRBV30 to TRBJ2-3; TRBD2 aligns across 7 bases. Germline-derived CDR1 and CDR2 are GTSNPN and SVGIG (reference sequence). The trim removed 5 bases at V and 3 bases at J, leaving 8 bases unmatched. This CDR3 contains 14 residues. CDR3 in DNA: TGTGCCTGGCACAGCGGGGTGCTTACAGATACGCAGTATTTT. Translated, it gives CAWHSGVLTDTQYF.

The J gene is TRBJ2-3, the V gene TRBV4-2; 13 nucleotides line up with TRBD2. The germline CDR1 and CDR2 sequences are LGHNA and YNFKEQ. Trimming took 4 bases from V and 1 from J; bases not matched to a gene: 5. The length of the CDR3 is 17 residues. This CDR3 reads CASSLTSGGAGTDTQYF. The CDR3 region has the DNA TGTGCCAGCAGCCTCACTAGCGGGGGGGCCGGCACAGATACGCAGTATTTT.

This chain links TRBV6-1 with TRBJ1-2, with D perhaps TRBD1 (5 bases). The length of the CDR3 is 11 residues. V was trimmed by 6 bases and J by 4 bases, leaving 6 bases between them. Looked up from germline, CDR1 is MNHNS and CDR2 is SASEGT. CDR3 DNA: TGTGCCAGCAGAGACAGCTATGGCTACACCTTC. Protein sequence: CASRDSYGYTF.

This chain links TRBV18 with TRBJ1-5; D may be TRBD1 (5 bases). The CDR3 extends over 14 amino acids. Germline loops: CDR1 KGHSH, CDR2 LQKENI. V was trimmed by 0 bases and J by 6 bases, leaving 9 bases between them. CDR3 DNA sequence: TGTGCCAGCTCACCACCAGGGGAAGGTCAGCCCCAGCATTTT. Encoded protein: CASSPPGEGQPQHF.

This clone was detected only a few times. The genes are TRBV15 and TRBJ1-2, with 7 bases that match TRBD1. Germline lookup yields CDR1 LNHNV and CDR2 YYDKDF (reference sequence). This CDR3 region has 17 residues. The junction had 15 bases not matched to a gene; V was cut back by 0 bases and J by 8 bases. The CDR3 reads CATSRDLIHRGLEGYTF. In nucleotides, the CDR3 is TGTGCCACCAGCAGAGATTTAATTCACAGGGGCCTTGAGGGCTACACCTTC. Full variable domain (outside the CDR3, taken from reference TRBV15 and TRBJ1-2): DAMVIQNPRYQVTQFGKPVTLSCSQTLNHNVMYWYQQKSSQAPKLLFHYYDKDFNNEADTPDNFQSRRPNTSFCFLDIRSPGLGDTAMYLCATSRDLIHRGLEGYTFGSGTRLTVV.

This chain links TRBV5-4 with TRBJ2-3, with 10 bases that match TRBD2. Germline V CDR1 and CDR2: SGHNT, YYREEE (reference sequence). The length of the CDR3 is 18 residues. Trimming at V came to 4 bases and at J to 4 bases, leaving 15 bases not matched to a gene. The CDR3 nucleotides read TGTGCCAGCAGCCCCCGGCGAGTAGCGGGGGGCGGGGCAGATACGCAGTATTTT. It is translated as CASSPRRVAGGGADTQYF.

The chain combines TRBV6-6 with TRBJ2-5; D ambiguous. Germline V gene lookup returns CDR1 MNHNY and CDR2 SVGAGI (reference sequence). The length of the CDR3 is 14 residues. V gave up 2 bases and J gave up 0 bases, with 7 bases separating them. The chain's CDR3 is CASSYEVYQETQYF. The DNA of the CDR3 is TGTGCCAGCAGTTACGAGGTGTACCAAGAGACCCAGTACTTC.

A few counts support this clone. V and J are TRBV7-9 and TRBJ1-1; D is perhaps TRBD1 (5 bases). From germline, CDR1 is SEHNR and CDR2 FQNEAQ (reference sequence). The CDR3 spans 14 residues. Trimming pared 6 bases from V and 2 bases from J, leaving 13 bases between. CDR3 in amino acids: CASSQVRVNTEAFF. DNA of the CDR3: TGTGCCAGCAGTCAGGTCAGGGTTAACACTGAAGCTTTCTTT.